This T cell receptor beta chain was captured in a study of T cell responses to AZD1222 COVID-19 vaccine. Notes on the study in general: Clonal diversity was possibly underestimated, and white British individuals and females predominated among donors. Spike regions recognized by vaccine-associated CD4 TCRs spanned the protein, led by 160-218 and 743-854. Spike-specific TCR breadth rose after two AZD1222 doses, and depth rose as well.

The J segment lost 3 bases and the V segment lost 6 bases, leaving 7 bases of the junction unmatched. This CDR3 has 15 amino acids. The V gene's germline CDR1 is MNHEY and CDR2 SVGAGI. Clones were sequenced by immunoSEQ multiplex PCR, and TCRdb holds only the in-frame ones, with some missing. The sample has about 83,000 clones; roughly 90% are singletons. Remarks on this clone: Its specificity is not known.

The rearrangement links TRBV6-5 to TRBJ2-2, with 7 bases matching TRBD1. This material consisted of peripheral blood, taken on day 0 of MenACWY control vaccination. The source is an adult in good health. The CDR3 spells CASRDRAMDTGELFF. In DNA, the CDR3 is TGTGCCAGCAGAGACAGGGCTATGGACACCGGGGAGCTGTTTTTT.